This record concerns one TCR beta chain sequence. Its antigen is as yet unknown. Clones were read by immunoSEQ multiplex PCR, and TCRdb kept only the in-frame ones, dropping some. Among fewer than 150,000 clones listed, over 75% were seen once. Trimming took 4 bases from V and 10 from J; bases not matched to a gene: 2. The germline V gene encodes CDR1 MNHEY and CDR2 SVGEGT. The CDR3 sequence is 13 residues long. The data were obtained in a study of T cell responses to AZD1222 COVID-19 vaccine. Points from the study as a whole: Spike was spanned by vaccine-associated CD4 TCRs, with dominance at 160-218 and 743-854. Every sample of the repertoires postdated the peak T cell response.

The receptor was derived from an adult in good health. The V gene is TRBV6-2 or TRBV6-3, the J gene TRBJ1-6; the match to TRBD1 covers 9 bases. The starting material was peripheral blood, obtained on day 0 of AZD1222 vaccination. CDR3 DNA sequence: TGTGCCAGCAGTTGGACAGGGGAGTCACCCCTCCACTTT. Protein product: CASSWTGESPLHF.